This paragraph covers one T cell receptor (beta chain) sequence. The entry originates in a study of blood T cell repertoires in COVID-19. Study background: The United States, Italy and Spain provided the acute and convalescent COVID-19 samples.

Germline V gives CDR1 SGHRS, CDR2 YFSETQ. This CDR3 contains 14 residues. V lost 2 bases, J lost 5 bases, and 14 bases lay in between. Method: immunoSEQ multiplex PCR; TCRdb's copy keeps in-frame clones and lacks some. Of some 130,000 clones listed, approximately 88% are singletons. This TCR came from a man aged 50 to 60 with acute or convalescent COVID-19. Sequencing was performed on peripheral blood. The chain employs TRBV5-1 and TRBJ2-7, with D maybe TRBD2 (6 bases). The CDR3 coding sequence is TGCGCCAGCAGCTTCCGACCGGGGGAGAACGAGCAGTACTTC. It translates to CASSFRPGENEQYF.